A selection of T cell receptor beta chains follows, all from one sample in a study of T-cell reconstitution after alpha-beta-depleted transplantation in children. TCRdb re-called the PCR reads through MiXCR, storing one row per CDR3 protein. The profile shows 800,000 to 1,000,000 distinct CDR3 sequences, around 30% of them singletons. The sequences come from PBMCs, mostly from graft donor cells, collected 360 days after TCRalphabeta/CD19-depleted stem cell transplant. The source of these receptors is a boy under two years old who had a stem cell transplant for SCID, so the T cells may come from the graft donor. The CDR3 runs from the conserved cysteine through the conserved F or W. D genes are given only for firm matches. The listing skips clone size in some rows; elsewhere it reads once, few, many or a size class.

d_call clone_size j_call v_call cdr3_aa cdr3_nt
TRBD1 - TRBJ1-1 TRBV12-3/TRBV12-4 CASSPGAGGPEAFF TGTGCCAGCAGCCCTGGAGCAGGGGGCCCTGAAGCTTTCTTT
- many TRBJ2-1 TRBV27 CASSPQSYNEQFF TGTGCCAGCAGTCCACAATCCTACAATGAGCAGTTCTTC
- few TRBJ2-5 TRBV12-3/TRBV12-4 CASSFGAGAEETQYF TGTGCCAGCAGTTTCGGTGCAGGGGCTGAAGAGACCCAGTACTTC
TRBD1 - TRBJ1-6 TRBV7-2 CASSQDRGALGSPLHF TGTGCCAGCAGCCAGGACAGGGGCGCACTAGGATCACCCCTCCACTTT
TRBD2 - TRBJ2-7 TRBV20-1 CSASGLAELEQYF TGCAGTGCCTCGGGACTAGCCGAGTTGGAGCAGTACTTC
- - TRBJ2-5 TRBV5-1 CASSEGPPRKTQYF TGCGCCAGCAGCGAAGGTCCCCCTCGGAAGACCCAGTACTTC
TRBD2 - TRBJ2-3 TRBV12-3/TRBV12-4 CACSSPTGGGTSGVDTQYF TGTGCCTGCAGTTCCCCGACCGGGGGCGGCACTAGCGGCGTGGATACGCAGTATTTT
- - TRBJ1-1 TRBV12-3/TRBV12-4 CASRLGRGSLRGEAFF TGTGCCAGCAGATTGGGTAGGGGGAGCCTCCGGGGGGAAGCTTTCTTT
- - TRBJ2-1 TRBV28 CASSFSVQGAEQFF TGTGCCAGCAGTTTCAGCGTTCAAGGCGCTGAGCAGTTCTTC
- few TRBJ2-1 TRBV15 CATSRDWVADNEQFF TGTGCCACCAGCAGAGATTGGGTAGCGGATAATGAGCAGTTCTTC
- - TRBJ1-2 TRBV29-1 CSVAILGYGYTF TGCAGCGTCGCGATATTGGGCTATGGCTACACCTTC
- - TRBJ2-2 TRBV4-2 CASSHGNGVTNTGELFF TGTGCCAGCAGCCACGGAAACGGGGTTACGAACACCGGGGAGCTGTTTTTT
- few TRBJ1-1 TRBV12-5 CASGSKDGNTEAFF TGTGCTAGTGGATCTAAGGACGGGAACACTGAAGCTTTCTTT
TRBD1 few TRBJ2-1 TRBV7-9 CASSVSPGQGYNEQFF TGTGCCAGCAGCGTGTCACCGGGACAGGGATACAATGAGCAGTTCTTC
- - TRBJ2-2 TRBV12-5 CASGLGELDSTNTGELFF TGTGCTAGTGGTTTGGGGGAATTGGACTCGACGAACACCGGGGAGCTGTTTTTT
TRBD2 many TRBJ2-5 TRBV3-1 CASSQGTSAIETQYF TGTGCCAGCAGCCAAGGGACTAGCGCCATTGAGACCCAGTACTTC
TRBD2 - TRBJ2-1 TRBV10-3 CAISDRSRGGINEQFF TGTGCCATCAGTGATAGGTCCCGGGGGGGGATCAATGAGCAGTTCTTC
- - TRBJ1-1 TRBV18 CASSPGWGGTEAFF TGTGCCAGCTCCCCTGGTTGGGGGGGCACTGAAGCTTTCTTT
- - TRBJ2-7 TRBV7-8 CASSLRLAESAYEQYF TGTGCCAGCAGCTTAAGGTTGGCCGAGTCTGCCTACGAGCAGTACTTC
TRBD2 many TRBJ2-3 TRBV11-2 CASSLDGLAGWTDTQYF TGTGCCAGCAGCTTAGACGGACTAGCGGGTTGGACAGATACGCAGTATTTT
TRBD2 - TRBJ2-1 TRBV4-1 CASSQDRLAGFYNEQFF TGCGCCAGCAGCCAAGATCGACTAGCGGGCTTCTACAATGAGCAGTTCTTC
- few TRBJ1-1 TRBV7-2 CASSYGGVGTEAFF TGTGCCAGCAGCTACGGTGGGGTTGGGACTGAAGCTTTCTTT
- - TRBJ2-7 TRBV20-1 CSARKPVEQYF TGCAGTGCTAGAAAACCTGTCGAGCAGTACTTC
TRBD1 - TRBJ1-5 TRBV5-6 CASSRTGQGFRGPQHF TGTGCCAGCAGCAGAACTGGACAGGGCTTTAGAGGGCCCCAGCATTTT
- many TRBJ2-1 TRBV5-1 CASSLVVGSSYNEQFF TGCGCCAGCAGCTTGGTTGTGGGAAGCTCCTACAATGAGCAGTTCTTC
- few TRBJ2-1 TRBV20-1 CSANMEGVRGRDEQFF TGCAGTGCCAATATGGAGGGGGTCCGGGGACGCGATGAGCAGTTCTTC
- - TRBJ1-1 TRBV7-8 CASSGRTSNTEAFF TGTGCCAGCAGCGGCAGGACTTCGAACACTGAAGCTTTCTTT
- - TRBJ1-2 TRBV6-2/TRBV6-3 CASSTGFWILASYGYTF TGTGCCAGCAGTACAGGGTTTTGGATCCTCGCTTCGTATGGCTACACCTTC
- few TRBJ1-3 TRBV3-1 CASSQDRASGNTIYF TGTGCCAGCAGCCAAGACAGGGCGAGTGGAAACACCATATATTTT
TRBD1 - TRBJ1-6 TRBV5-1 CASSWDSASPLHF TGCGCCAGCAGCTGGGACAGCGCCTCACCCCTCCACTTT
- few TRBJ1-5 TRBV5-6 CASSQGSSKPQHF TGTGCCAGCAGTCAGGGTAGCTCTAAGCCCCAGCATTTT
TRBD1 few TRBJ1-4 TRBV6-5 CASTRDRDRGEKLFF TGTGCCAGCACCCGAGACCGGGACAGGGGAGAAAAACTGTTTTTT
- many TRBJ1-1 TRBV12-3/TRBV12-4 CASSFPTGEAFF TGTGCCAGCAGTTTCCCGACTGGTGAAGCTTTCTTT
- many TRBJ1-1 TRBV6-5 CASSSTSLWNTEAFF TGTGCCAGCAGTTCCACCAGCCTTTGGAACACTGAAGCTTTCTTT
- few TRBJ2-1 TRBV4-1 CASSEPLARALGEQFF TGCGCCAGCAGCGAACCCCTTGCGCGGGCGCTAGGTGAGCAGTTCTTC
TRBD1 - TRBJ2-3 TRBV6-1 CASTWDRTQYF TGTGCCAGCACTTGGGACAGGACGCAGTATTTT
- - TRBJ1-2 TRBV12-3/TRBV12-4 CASSPTVYGYTF TGTGCCAGCAGTCCAACAGTTTATGGCTACACCTTC
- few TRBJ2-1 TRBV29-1 CSMRGQNNEQFF TGCAGCATGCGGGGACAGAACAATGAGCAGTTCTTC
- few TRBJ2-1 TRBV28 CASSLPGTLILNEQFF TGTGCCAGCAGCCTACCTGGGACATTAATCCTAAATGAGCAGTTCTTC
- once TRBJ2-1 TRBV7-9 CASSSARGRGSYNEQFF TGTGCCAGCAGCTCGGCCCGGGGGCGGGGATCCTACAATGAGCAGTTCTTC